What follows describes a single T cell receptor (beta chain). Its antigen is currently not known. The sample holds no much larger clone one base away, and base qualities are not on file. Between the V and J ends, shortened by 0 bases and 4 bases respectively, the junction contains 12 bases. Via the germline V gene, CDR1 is SGHTA and CDR2 FQGNSA. From its cysteine to its phenylalanine, the CDR3 spans 15 amino acids. Only the CDR3 DNA stays, 45 bases, in frame from base 1. This specimen comes from a study of Ad26.COV2.S vaccination and SARS-CoV-2 variants (dated by TCRdb to the early 2020s). About the investigation overall: Donors in the vaccine arm were drawn from COV1001, a multicentre, randomized, double-blind, placebo-controlled phase I-IIa trial testing Ad26.COV2.S in healthy adults. A total of around 32 samples were included in the TCR-sequenced set, comprising 19 Ad26.COV2.S vaccine recipients, 5 placebo recipients and 8 SARS-CoV-2 convalescent individuals. Ad26.COV2.S was given intramuscularly at 5x10^10 or 1x10^11 viral particles, as a single shot or as two shots 56 days apart. Trial participants were randomized into five groups of five: low-dose or high-dose Ad26.COV2.S given once or twice, or placebo on both occasions. TCRbeta repertoire sequencing served as the tool for gauging how specific and how broad the SARS-CoV-2-reactive T cell receptors were following Ad26.COV2.S vaccination. Throughout the experiments and outcome assessment, investigators stayed blinded to trial group allocation. Paper-wide results and their limitations: After vaccination, substantial breadth of spike-specific CD8+ and CD4+ T cell responses was reported. Vaccine and placebo recipients had similar non-spike TCR breadth, a finding consistent with the vaccine containing only spike. The authors noted that total T cell responses may have been underestimated by the TCR breadth and depth analyses. The study was not powered to compare responses between vaccine doses or regimens. Compared with placebo recipients, Ad26.COV2.S recipients showed higher spike-specific TCR breadth (P = 0.0014).

The immunoSEQ Assay was the method used to sequence TCRbeta CDR3 regions. After extraction, genomic DNA underwent amplification by bias-controlled multiplex PCR, followed by high-throughput sequencing. On the authors' methods: Collapsing and filtering of sequences were performed to quantify the absolute abundance of each unique TCRbeta CDR3 region. T cell fraction was estimated by normalizing TCRbeta template counts to usable DNA, which was measured by amplifying reference genes present in all nucleated cells. Repertoire TCRs were annotated as SARS-CoV-2-specific when V gene, CDR3 amino acid sequence and J gene were exactly matched to a known reactive TCR set. The reference SARS-CoV-2 TCR set came from MIRA and was filtered for enrichment in COVID-19-positive ImmuneCODE repertoires, removing public or cross-reactive TCRs. Using the MIRA antigens, annotated TCRs were further analysed by specific ORF or by position within an ORF. Breadth was defined as annotated unique rearrangements over total unique productive rearrangements; depth was the summed frequency of those rearrangements. Group comparisons of TCR breadth used two-sided Wilcoxon rank-sum tests. TCRdb obtained this table from immuneACCESS and retained in-frame rearrangements with V and J assigned. These tables miss some clones; where compared with another copy, unresolved V genes account for less than half of the shortfall, and the remainder is unexplained. The DNA was the basis for D and trimming; V, J and clone size are from that table. Present in this sample are 400,000 or so clones, around 85% of which were seen just once. Under 3.5% of the sample is taken by the ten largest.

Read against the paper, the sample's treatment or condition label means: about 20 received Ad26.COV2.S at low or high dose, single or two shots; a few received placebo; per-sample allocation not given. For vaccine and placebo recipients, repertoires were sequenced using samples collected on day 63 after the first injection. Cohort 1b enrolled fewer than 30 adults aged 18-55 years at a single site in Boston, USA, between 29 July and 7 August 2020. As a vaccine, Ad26.COV2.S was a replication-incompetent adenovirus type 26 vector that expressed a prefusion-stabilized SARS-CoV-2 spike protein derived from the original Wuhan strain.

Recombination linked TRBV7-2 to TRBJ1-1; no D gene is confidently identified. The sample was peripheral blood, taken in a trial of Ad26.COV2.S vaccine versus placebo. The clonotype originates from a person aged 18-60 years who received the Ad26.COV2.S COVID-19 vaccine or a placebo. The sequenced DNA is TGTGCCAGCAGCTTAGCGGCGGGTTGGGGCACTGAAGCTTTCTTT. The encoded protein is CASSLAAGWGTEAFF.